Below, one T cell receptor (beta chain) is given with its context. This specimen comes from a study of T-cell reconstitution after alpha-beta-depleted transplantation in children. For TCRbeta, the library was prepared with unique molecular identifiers. In TCRdb, the PCR reads were re-called with MiXCR into one record per CDR3 protein. The sample has some 590,000 distinct CDR3 sequences, roughly a tenth seen once. The V gene's germline CDR1 is SGHVS and CDR2 FQNEAQ. V was trimmed by 10 bases and J by 2 bases, leaving 15 bases between them. CDR3 length: 13 amino acids. The sample here was PBMCs from the stem cell graft donor, taken from the stem cell graft. The chain has TRBV7-8 and TRBJ2-7; tentatively, D is TRBD1 (6 bases). This clonotype was obtained from a human donor who donated a stem cell graft to a child with acute myeloid leukemia. The CDR3 sequence: CAIQGRGTYEQYF. The CDR3 coding sequence is TGTGCCATACAAGGCAGGGGAACCTACGAGCAGTACTTC.